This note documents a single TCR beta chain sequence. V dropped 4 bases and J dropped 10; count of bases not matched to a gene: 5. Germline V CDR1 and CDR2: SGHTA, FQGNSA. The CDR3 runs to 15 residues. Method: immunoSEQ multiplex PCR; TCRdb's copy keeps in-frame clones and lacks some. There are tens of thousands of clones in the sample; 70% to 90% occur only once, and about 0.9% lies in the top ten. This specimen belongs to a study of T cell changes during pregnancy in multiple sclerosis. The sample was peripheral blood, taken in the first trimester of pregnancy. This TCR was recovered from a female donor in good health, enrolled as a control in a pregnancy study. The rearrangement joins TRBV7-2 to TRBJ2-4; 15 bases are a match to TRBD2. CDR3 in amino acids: CASSSPGLAGGIQYF. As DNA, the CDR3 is TGTGCCAGCAGCTCCCCGGGACTAGCGGGGGGTATTCAGTACTTC.